The 10 T cell receptor beta chains below were found in one sample sequenced in a study of T-cell reconstitution after alpha-beta-depleted transplantation in children. A TCRbeta library incorporating unique molecular identifiers was prepared. TCRdb redid the calling of the PCR reads with MiXCR, one entry per CDR3 protein. The top ten clones hold approximately 2.1% of a sample with about 590,000 distinct CDR3 sequences, 10% to 15% of them seen once. This specimen was PBMCs, mostly from graft donor cells, taken 360 days after TCRalphabeta/CD19-depleted stem cell transplant. These receptors were obtained from a male patient between 5 and 17 years old who had a stem cell transplant for acute myeloid leukemia, so the T cells may come from the graft donor.

J is TRBJ2-3 and V is TRBV7-3; 10 nucleotides line up with TRBD2. The CDR3 extends over 14 amino acids. V was clipped by 8 bases and J by 8 bases; unmatched bases: 10. Per the germline V gene, CDR1 is SGHTA and CDR2 is FQGTGA. As DNA, the CDR3 is TGTGCCAGCGCGGGACTAGCGAATAGGGGTACGCAGTATTTT. Its protein product is CASAGLANRGTQYF.

This rearrangement joins TRBV7-2 to TRBJ2-3; 7 bases line up with TRBD2. The CDR3 consists of 13 residues. The V and J ends lost 5 bases and 5 bases, in that order; junction bases with no gene match: 4. Germline CDR1 reads SGHTA; CDR2 reads FQGNSA. The CDR3 loop reads CASSPVAGDTQYF. In DNA form, the CDR3 reads TGTGCCAGCAGCCCCGTAGCGGGAGATACGCAGTATTTT.

This clonotype was picked up a small number of times. The CDR3 DNA reads TGCAGCGTCGGGGGGCACCACCTCGGGGGCATTCAGTACTTC. It is translated as CSVGGHHLGGIQYF. This chain joins TRBV29-1 and TRBJ2-4, with a possible D match to TRBD2 (7 bases). This CDR3 region has 14 residues. V shed 6 bases and J shed 9 bases, with 21 bases lying between them. Germline CDR1 SQVTM, CDR2 ANQGSEA.

This clonotype was detected a few times. This chain links TRBV6-1 with TRBJ1-1, with D uncertain. The germline V gene encodes CDR1 MNHNS and CDR2 SASEGT. Trimming removed 8 bases at V and 7 bases at J, with 17 bases between. This CDR3 region has 13 residues. CDR3 amino acids: CASAGVSLNEAFF. DNA of the CDR3: TGTGCCAGCGCCGGCGTCTCGCTTAATGAAGCTTTCTTT.

This clonotype was seen more than once but under ten times. V is TRBV28 and J is TRBJ2-3, with D perhaps matching TRBD1 (5 bases). The V end was cut by 7 bases, the J end by 1 base, with 15 bases between. Germline V gives CDR1 MDHEN, CDR2 SYDVKM. The length of the CDR3 is 15 residues. CDR3 amino acids: CASISRRVRTDTQYF. The CDR3, as DNA: TGTGCCAGCATTTCCCGCAGGGTCCGCACAGATACGCAGTATTTT.

This clonotype was recorded many times. The V call is TRBV6-5, the J call TRBJ2-1; TRBD2 matches 9 bases. The CDR3 totals 16 residues. Germline V gives CDR1 MNHEY, CDR2 SVGAGI. J gave up 1 base and V 0 bases, and 1 base lay outside the gene matches. The CDR3 here is CASSYSSGSSYNEQFF. CDR3 nucleotide sequence: TGTGCCAGCAGTTACTCTAGCGGGAGTTCCTACAATGAGCAGTTCTTC.

This clonotype has a count of ten or more. The chain employs TRBV11-1 and TRBJ2-1, with TRBD2 identical over 9 bases. The germline gives CDR1 SGHAT, CDR2 FQDESV (reference sequence). Trimming took 2 bases from V and 2 from J; bases not matched to a gene: 16. This CDR3 has 20 residues. DNA of the CDR3: TGTGCCAGCAGCTTACTTCCGGGAGGCGTTAGCGGGAGTACCTACAATGAGCAGTTCTTC. This gives the protein CASSLLPGGVSGSTYNEQFF.

J is TRBJ1-1 and V is TRBV29-1; D is ambiguous. This CDR3 comprises 11 residues. Per germline, CDR1 SQVTM and CDR2 ANQGSEA. The V and J ends lost 4 bases and 3 bases respectively, with 6 bases between them. The CDR3 DNA reads TGCAGCGTTGCTCGGGACACTGAAGCTTTCTTT. This codes for CSVARDTEAFF.

This clonotype was recorded a few times. The chain uses TRBV5-6 and TRBJ2-7, with TRBD1 as a possible D gene (6 bases). CDR1 is SGHDT and CDR2 is YYEEEE in the germline V gene. Deletions cut 2 bases from V and 3 bases from J, with 21 bases between. The CDR3 consists of 17 residues. For the CDR3, the DNA is TGTGCCAGCAGCTTTCGGCCCCTGGGACGGGGACACTACGAGCAGTACTTC. Residues: CASSFRPLGRGHYEQYF.

The rearrangement joins TRBV7-9 to TRBJ2-1; D may be TRBD1 (6 bases). V was shortened by 3 bases and J by 7 bases, with 16 bases between the two germline ends. This CDR3 contains 15 residues. Germline V gives CDR1 SEHNR, CDR2 FQNEAQ (reference sequence). DNA of the CDR3: TGTGCCAGCAGCTTCAGTCAGGGGCGGTATAATGAGCAGTTCTTC. Amino acids: CASSFSQGRYNEQFF.